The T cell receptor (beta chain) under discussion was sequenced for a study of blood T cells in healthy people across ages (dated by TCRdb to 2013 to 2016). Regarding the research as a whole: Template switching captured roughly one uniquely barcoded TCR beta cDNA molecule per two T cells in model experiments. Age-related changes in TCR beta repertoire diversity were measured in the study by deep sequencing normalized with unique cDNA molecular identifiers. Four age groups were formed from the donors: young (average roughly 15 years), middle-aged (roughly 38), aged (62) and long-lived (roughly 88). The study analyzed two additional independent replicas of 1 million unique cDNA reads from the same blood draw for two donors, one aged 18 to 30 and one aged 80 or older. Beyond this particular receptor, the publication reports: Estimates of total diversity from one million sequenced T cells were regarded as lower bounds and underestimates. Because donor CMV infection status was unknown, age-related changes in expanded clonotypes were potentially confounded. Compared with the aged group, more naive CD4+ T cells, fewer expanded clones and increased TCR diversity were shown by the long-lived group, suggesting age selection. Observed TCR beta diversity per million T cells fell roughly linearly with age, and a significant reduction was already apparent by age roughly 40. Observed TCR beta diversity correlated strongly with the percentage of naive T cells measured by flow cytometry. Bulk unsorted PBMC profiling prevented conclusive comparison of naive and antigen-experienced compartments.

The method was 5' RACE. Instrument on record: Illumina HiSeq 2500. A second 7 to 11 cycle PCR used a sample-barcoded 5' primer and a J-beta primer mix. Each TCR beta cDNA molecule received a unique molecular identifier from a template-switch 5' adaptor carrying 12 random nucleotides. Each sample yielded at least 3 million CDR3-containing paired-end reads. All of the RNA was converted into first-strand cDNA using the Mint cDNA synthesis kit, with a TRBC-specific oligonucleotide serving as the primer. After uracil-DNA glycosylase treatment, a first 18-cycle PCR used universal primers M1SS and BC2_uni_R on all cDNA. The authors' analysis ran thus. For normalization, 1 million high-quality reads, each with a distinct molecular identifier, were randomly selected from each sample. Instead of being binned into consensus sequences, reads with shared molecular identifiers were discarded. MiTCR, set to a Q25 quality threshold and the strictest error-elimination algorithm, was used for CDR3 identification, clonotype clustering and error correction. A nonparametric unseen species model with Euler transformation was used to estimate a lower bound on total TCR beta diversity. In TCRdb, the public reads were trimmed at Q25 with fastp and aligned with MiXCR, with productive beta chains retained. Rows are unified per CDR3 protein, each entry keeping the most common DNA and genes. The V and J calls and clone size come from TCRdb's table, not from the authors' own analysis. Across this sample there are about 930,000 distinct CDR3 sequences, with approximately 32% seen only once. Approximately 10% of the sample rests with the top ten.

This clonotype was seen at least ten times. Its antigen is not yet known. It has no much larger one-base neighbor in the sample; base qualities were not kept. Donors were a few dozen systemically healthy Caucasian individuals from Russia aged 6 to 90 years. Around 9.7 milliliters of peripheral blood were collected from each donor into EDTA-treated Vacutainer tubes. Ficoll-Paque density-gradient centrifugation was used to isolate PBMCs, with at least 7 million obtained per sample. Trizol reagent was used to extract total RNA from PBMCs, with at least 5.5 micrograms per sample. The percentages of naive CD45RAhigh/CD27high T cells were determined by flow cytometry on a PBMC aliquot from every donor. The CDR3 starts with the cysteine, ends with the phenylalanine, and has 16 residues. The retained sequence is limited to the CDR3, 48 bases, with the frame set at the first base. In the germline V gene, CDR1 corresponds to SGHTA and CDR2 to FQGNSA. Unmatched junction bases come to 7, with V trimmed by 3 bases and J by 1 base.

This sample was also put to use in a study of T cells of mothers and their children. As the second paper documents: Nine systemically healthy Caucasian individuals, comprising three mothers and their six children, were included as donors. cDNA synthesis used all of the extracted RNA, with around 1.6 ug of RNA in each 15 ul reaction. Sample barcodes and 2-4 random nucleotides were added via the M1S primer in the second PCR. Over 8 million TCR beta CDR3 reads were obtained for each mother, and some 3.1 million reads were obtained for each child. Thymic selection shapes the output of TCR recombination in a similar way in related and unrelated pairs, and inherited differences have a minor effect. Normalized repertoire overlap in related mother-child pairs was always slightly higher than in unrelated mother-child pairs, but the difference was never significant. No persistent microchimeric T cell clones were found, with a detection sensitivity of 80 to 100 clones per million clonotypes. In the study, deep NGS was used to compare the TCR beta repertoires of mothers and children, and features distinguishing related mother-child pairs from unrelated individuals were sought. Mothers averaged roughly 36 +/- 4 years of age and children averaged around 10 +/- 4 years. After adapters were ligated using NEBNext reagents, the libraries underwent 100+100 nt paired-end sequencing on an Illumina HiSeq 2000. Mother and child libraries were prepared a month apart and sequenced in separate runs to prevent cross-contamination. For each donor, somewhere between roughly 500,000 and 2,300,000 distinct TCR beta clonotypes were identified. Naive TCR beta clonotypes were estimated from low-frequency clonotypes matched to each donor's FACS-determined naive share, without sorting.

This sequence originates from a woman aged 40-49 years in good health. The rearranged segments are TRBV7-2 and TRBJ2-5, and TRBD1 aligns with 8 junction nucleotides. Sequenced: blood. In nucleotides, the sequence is TGTGCCAGCAGCTTCGGACAGGGTGGGGGCCAAGAGACCCAGTACTTC. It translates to CASSFGQGGGQETQYF.